These 9 T cell receptor beta chains originate from one sample sequenced in a study of shared clonotypes between healthy human individuals. Some clones are missing from TCRdb's copy, which holds only in-frame ones; the method was immunoSEQ multiplex PCR. The sample consists of 2.5 million or so clones, 85% to 95% of them appearing once. Material: naive CD4+ T cells sorted from blood. Stated subset: CD45RA+ positively selected. These receptors came from a man younger than 35 in good health.

This clone came up a few times. The chain joins TRBV2 to TRBJ1-5; D uncertain. The CDR3 runs to 13 residues. The V gene lost 6 bases and the J gene lost 3 bases, with 9 bases spanning the gap. Germline CDR1 and CDR2: SNHLY and FYNNEI. CDR3 DNA sequence: TGTGCCAGCAGGGTCCGGTCCAATCAGCCCCAGCATTTT. Encoded protein: CASRVRSNQPQHF.

Only one count was recorded for this clone. The chain carries TRBV6-6 and TRBJ1-4; unclear D gene. This CDR3 is built from 14 residues. The V gene's germline CDR1 is MNHNY and CDR2 SVGAGI (reference sequence). The V end was cut by 8 bases, the J end by 7 bases, with 17 bases between. As DNA, the CDR3 is TGTGCCAGCGTCCTTGGCAGGTTCGCTGAAAAACTGTTTTTT. This codes for CASVLGRFAEKLFF.

The chain joins TRBV30 to TRBJ1-4; possible D gene TRBD1, 5 bases. The ends were cut back, 3 bases at V and 0 bases at J, with 11 bases in the middle. CDR1 and CDR2 from the germline V gene are GTSNPN and SVGIG (reference sequence). CDR3 length: 15 amino acids. The CDR3 DNA sequence: TGTGCCTGGAGATCCCAGACAGCAACTAATGAAAAACTGTTTTTT. Amino acid sequence: CAWRSQTATNEKLFF.

The chain has TRBV6-6 and TRBJ2-3; tentative D call: TRBD1 (6 bases). Trimming removed 6 bases at V and 7 bases at J, with 14 bases between. Germline loops: CDR1 MNHNY, CDR2 SVGAGI (reference sequence). The CDR3 is 13 amino acids. CDR3 DNA sequence: TGTGCCAGCAGCTATGGACAGCGAAATACGCAGTATTTT. Protein sequence: CASSYGQRNTQYF.

On this clone: This specimen includes other DNA sequences encoding the same CDR3. This chain connects TRBV7-2 to TRBJ2-3; D possibly corresponds to TRBD2 (7 bases). The germline V and J ends were trimmed by 1 base and 6 bases, with 14 bases remaining between them. Germline V gives CDR1 SGHTA, CDR2 FQGNSA. The CDR3 consists of 15 residues. The CDR3 nucleotides read TGTGCCAGCAGCTTAGGCGGGGGCACCACGGATACGCAGTATTTT. Translation: CASSLGGGTTDTQYF.

The chain is built from TRBV4-3 and TRBJ2-1; 8 bases are shared with TRBD1. The CDR3 is made up of 15 amino acids. Germline V gene sequence: CDR1 LGHNA, CDR2 YSLEER. J was trimmed by 3 bases and V by 5 bases; bases with no gene match: 6. CDR3 DNA sequence: TGCGCCAGCAGCGTGGACAGGGCGGGCTACAATGAGCAGTTCTTC. Translating it yields CASSVDRAGYNEQFF.

On this clone itself: This sample includes further DNA sequences coding for the same CDR3. V gene TRBV9 combines with J gene TRBJ1-2; D is unclear. V was clipped by 4 bases and J by 3 bases, with 7 bases between them. Germline loops: CDR1 SGDLS, CDR2 YYNGEE. This CDR3 is built from 12 residues. CDR3 in amino acids: CASSPRDYGYTF. The CDR3 nucleotides are TGTGCCAGCAGCCCCCGTGACTATGGCTACACCTTC.

The chain has TRBV5-1 and TRBJ2-1; 10 bases line up with TRBD2. The CDR3 loop spans 15 amino acids. Germline V lookup: CDR1 SGHRS, CDR2 YFSETQ. V dropped 2 bases and J dropped 5; count of bases not matched to a gene: 4. The CDR3 is CASSFGAGGNNEQFF. For the CDR3, the DNA is TGCGCCAGCAGCTTCGGAGCGGGGGGGAACAATGAGCAGTTCTTC.

The chain uses TRBV10-3 and TRBJ2-6; D gene unclear. V shed 4 bases and J shed 3 bases, with 7 bases lying between them. This CDR3 is 14 amino acids long. Germline assignment: CDR1 ENHRY and CDR2 SYGVKD. CDR3 protein: CAISGEVGANVLTF. In DNA, the CDR3 is TGTGCCATCAGTGGGGAAGTTGGGGCCAACGTCCTGACTTTC.